This TCR beta chain comes out of a study of monozygotic twins with inflammatory bowel disease (dated by TCRdb to the late 2010s). Notes on the research overall: The full study comprised around 28 monozygotic twin pairs: nine German pairs (four IBD-concordant, five IBD-discordant) and 19 IBD-discordant Danish pairs. Disease-associated traits were sought mainly through comparisons between IBD patients and their genetically identical healthy co-twins within discordant pairs. Each individual had, on average, about 151 000 unique TCRalpha sequences and 181 000 unique TCRbeta sequences available for analysis.

An approximately 2.3 ml peripheral blood sample was drawn into PAXgene tubes per donor and stored at -80°C. Without any T cell sorting, total RNA was extracted from whole blood using the PAXgene blood miRNA kit on an automated QIAcube. Peripheral blood from monozygotic twin pairs who were concordant or discordant for inflammatory bowel disease underwent deep TCRalpha and TCRbeta repertoire profiling using unique molecular barcoding. Smoking habits were recorded for all twin pairs, and each individual was classified as a current, former or never smoker. The CDR3 starts with the cysteine, ends with the phenylalanine, and has 13 residues. DNA is not on record. Reading the germline V gene (reference sequence) gives CDR1 PRHDT and CDR2 FYEKMQ. The library was generated by 5' RACE. The input for every TCR library was roughly 3.5 ug of total RNA. For each sample, cDNA synthesis with SMARTScribe reverse transcriptase was split into eight separate reactions. During cDNA synthesis, template switching was used to introduce unique molecular identifiers that contained a 6-nucleotide sample barcode. TCRalpha and TCRbeta cDNA was amplified in two nested PCRs of approximately 16 and 10 cycles, and bead purification was carried out after each PCR. Before amplification, the cDNA was treated with uracil DNA-glycosylase and purified using the QIAquick PCR purification kit. The second PCR added Illumina TruSeq-compatible adapters along with sample-specific barcodes. TapeStation and Qubit were used to check library quality and concentration, and roughly 5.5 ng of each library was pooled. The pooled libraries were sequenced with 2 x 100 bp reads and custom sequencing primers on an Illumina HiSeq2500 single-index Rapid Run. On the authors' methods: MiGEC version 1.2.6 was used for UMI-based consensus assembly to correct PCR and sequencing errors. MiXCR version 2.1.1 was used to carry out V(D)J alignment, clonotype assembly and CDR3 extraction. To normalise gene usage, clonotype sharing and MAIT/NKT TCR abundance, the top 1000, 10 000 and 20 000 clonotypes in each sample were analysed. After downsampling to 27 000 UMIs, diversity was calculated as the inverse Simpson index using the vegan R package. Paired Mann-Whitney U tests were applied to discordant twin pairs, and Benjamini-Hochberg correction was used for multiple testing. TCRdb reprocessed the sequencing reads and holds a single record per CDR3 protein sequence, with no DNA. What appears here as the V and J calls and clone size reflects TCRdb's work, not the paper's. In this sample's table one finds 110,000 or so distinct CDR3 sequences. The ten largest clones represent around 11% of the sample.

Regarding this clonotype: The antigen it binds to is not known.

Points the paper makes about the study in general: Distinction between different T cell subtypes could not be achieved in the analysis. Differing immunosuppressive treatments among patients may have added background noise and inter-individual variability to the repertoires. IBD patients had lower TCRbeta repertoire diversity, measured by the inverse Simpson index, than their healthy co-twins. Repertoire similarity did not differ between concordant and discordant twins, possibly due to limited statistical power. Compared with healthy twins, IBD patients had fewer clonotypes in common with other individuals, a difference most pronounced in patients showing signs of disease activity. The results gave no support for a single strong signal or clonotype linked to IBD.

The sequenced material came from blood. The chain employs TRBV13 and TRBJ2-1. This TCR was sampled from a human donor with ulcerative colitis or Crohn's disease, or a healthy co-twin of an affected twin (not recorded which). The CDR3 corresponds to CASSLDLRNEQFF.